This T cell receptor (beta chain) was sequenced during a study of cytomegalovirus exposure and HLA in healthy donors. The V gene's germline CDR1 is LGHNA and CDR2 YNFKEQ. The CDR3 has 14 residues. The trim removed 3 bases at V and 2 bases at J, leaving 0 bases unmatched. Primers included in the PCR were 60 Vbeta and 13 Jbeta primers. Some clones are missing from TCRdb's copy, which holds only in-frame ones; the method was immunoSEQ multiplex PCR. Among around 100,000 clones listed, 79% were seen once. Nominally healthy donors provided the samples, though records likely missed some immune exposures. A single count supports this clone.

The rearrangement links TRBV4-2 to TRBJ1-5; 8 nucleotides line up with TRBD1. What was sequenced was PBMCs. This TCR came from a female donor in good health and CMV-seropositive. The CDR3 DNA sequence: TGTGCCAGCAGCCAGGACAGGGGCAATCAGCCCCAGCATTTT. Amino acids: CASSQDRGNQPQHF.